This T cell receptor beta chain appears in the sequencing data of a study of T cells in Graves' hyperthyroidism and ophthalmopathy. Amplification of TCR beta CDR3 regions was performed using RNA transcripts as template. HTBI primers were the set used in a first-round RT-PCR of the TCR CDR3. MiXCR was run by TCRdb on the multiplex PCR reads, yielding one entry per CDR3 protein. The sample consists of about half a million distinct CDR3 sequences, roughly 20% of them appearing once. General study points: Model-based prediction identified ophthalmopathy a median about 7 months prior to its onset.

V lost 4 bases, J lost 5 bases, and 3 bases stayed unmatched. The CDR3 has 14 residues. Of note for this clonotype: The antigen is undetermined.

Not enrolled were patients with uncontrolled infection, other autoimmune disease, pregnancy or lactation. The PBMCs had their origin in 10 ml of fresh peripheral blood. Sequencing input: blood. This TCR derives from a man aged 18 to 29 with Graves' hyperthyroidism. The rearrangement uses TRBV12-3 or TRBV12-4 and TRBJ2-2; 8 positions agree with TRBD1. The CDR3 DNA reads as TGTGCCAGCAGTTCGGACAGGGTGACCGGGGAGCTGTTTTTT. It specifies CASSSDRVTGELFF.